A selection of T cell receptor beta chains follows, all from one sample in a study of post-analysis software for immune sequencing data. In TCRdb, the PCR reads were re-called with MiXCR into one record per CDR3 protein. Of approximately 660,000 distinct CDR3 sequences detected, 59% appear once; the ten largest clones hold about 10%. The sequencing input was blood. Receptor source: a girl aged 2-10 years with multiple sclerosis. Both conserved end residues are part of each CDR3. A D gene is named only where the DNA matches it firmly. Not all rows give a size; the values are once, few, many and, for expanded clones, a class.

.	few	TRBV12-3/TRBV12-4	TRBJ2-1	CASSLGGVNREQFF	TGTGCCAGCAGTTTAGGCGGGGTGAACAGGGAGCAGTTCTTC
TRBD2	.	TRBV25-1	TRBJ2-5	CASSEAGAGVFVKTQYF	TGTGCCAGCAGTGAAGCGGGAGCGGGGGTATTCGTAAAGACCCAGTACTTC
TRBD1	.	TRBV15	TRBJ2-1	CATSLRTGRNEQFF	TGTGCCACCAGCTTGCGGACAGGCCGCAATGAGCAGTTCTTC
.	.	TRBV4-3	TRBJ2-6	CASSQAQTGANVLTF	TGCGCCAGCAGCCAAGCACAGACTGGGGCCAACGTCCTGACTTTC
TRBD2	.	TRBV24-1	TRBJ2-3	CATSDLPSGGLKPGTDTQYF	TGTGCCACCAGTGATTTGCCTAGCGGGGGGCTGAAACCTGGCACAGATACGCAGTATTTT
.	.	TRBV12-5	TRBJ1-1	CASGKQGHTEAFF	TGTGCTAGTGGAAAGCAGGGACATACTGAAGCTTTCTTT
TRBD2	.	TRBV12-3/TRBV12-4	TRBJ2-3	CASRPMTSVGADAQYF	TGTGCCAGCAGGCCAATGACTAGCGTGGGAGCAGATGCGCAGTATTTT
.	many	TRBV11-2	TRBJ2-3	CASSLARDTQYF	TGCGCCAGCAGCTTGGCTAGAGATACGCAGTATTTT
TRBD2	.	TRBV10-3	TRBJ2-3	CAISSSGSTDTQYF	TGTGCCATCAGTTCTAGCGGGAGCACAGATACGCAGTATTTT
.	.	TRBV29-1	TRBJ1-2	CSATSSTGNYGYTF	TGCAGCGCCACCTCCTCGACGGGAAACTATGGCTACACCTTC
.	few	TRBV6-1	TRBJ2-7	CASSSVRAYEQYF	TGTGCCAGCAGTTCCGTCCGAGCCTACGAGCAGTACTTC
.	few	TRBV29-1	TRBJ1-2	CSVEDPGHGGYTF	TGCAGCGTTGAAGATCCCGGTCATGGTGGCTACACCTTC
.	few	TRBV7-2	TRBJ1-1	CASSLRTEAFF	TGTGCCAGCAGCTTACGGACTGAAGCTTTCTTT
.	.	TRBV15	TRBJ2-6	CATSVRASRAFSGANVLTF	TGTGCCACCAGCGTCCGGGCCTCTAGGGCCTTTAGTGGGGCCAACGTCCTGACTTTC
.	.	TRBV20-1	TRBJ2-5	CSARVSGIGETQYF	TGCAGTGCTAGAGTGTCGGGAATAGGAGAGACCCAGTACTTC
TRBD1	.	TRBV6-1	TRBJ1-1	CASSVRTGPTEAFF	TGTGCCAGCAGTGTCAGGACAGGGCCCACTGAAGCTTTCTTT
.	.	TRBV20-1	TRBJ2-5	CSARAGTVQETQYF	TGCAGTGCTAGGGCCGGAACGGTCCAAGAGACCCAGTACTTC
TRBD1	.	TRBV12-3/TRBV12-4	TRBJ2-7	CASSFTGTAFSYEQYF	TGTGCCAGCAGTTTTACCGGGACAGCGTTCTCCTACGAGCAGTACTTC
TRBD2	.	TRBV6-5	TRBJ2-1	CASSYGLAGGPGQFF	TGTGCCAGCAGTTACGGCCTAGCGGGAGGGCCAGGGCAGTTCTTC
.	few	TRBV20-1	TRBJ1-2	CSATPPQGGYGYTF	TGCAGTGCTACGCCCCCCCAGGGCGGCTATGGCTACACCTTC
.	.	TRBV7-2	TRBJ2-5	CASSPRGYGTQYF	TGTGCCAGCAGCCCTAGGGGCTACGGGACCCAGTACTTC
.	.	TRBV5-1	TRBJ2-1	CASSGGNEQFF	TGCGCCAGCTCTGGGGGGAATGAGCAGTTCTTC
TRBD2	.	TRBV5-1	TRBJ2-2	CASSLAGTSGEWSTGELFF	TGCGCCAGCAGCTTGGCCGGGACTAGCGGGGAGTGGAGCACCGGGGAGCTGTTTTTT
.	.	TRBV10-3	TRBJ2-7	CAIRQTPYEQYF	TGTGCCATCAGGCAGACTCCCTACGAGCAGTACTTC
TRBD2	.	TRBV3-1	TRBJ2-5	CASSQLGLGETQYF	TGTGCCAGCAGCCAACTCGGACTAGGCGAGACCCAGTACTTC
.	.	TRBV5-1	TRBJ2-5	CASSLGQGPNEQYF	TGCGCCAGCAGCTTGGGCCAGGGACCTAATGAGCAGTACTTC
.	.	TRBV4-2	TRBJ2-3	CASSGLARTDTQYF	TGTGCCAGCAGCGGTCTAGCGCGAACAGATACGCAGTATTTT
.	.	TRBV12-3/TRBV12-4	TRBJ2-4	CASSFVQGLAKNIQYF	TGTGCCAGCAGTTTCGTACAGGGCCTAGCCAAAAACATTCAGTACTTC
.	few	TRBV4-2	TRBJ2-1	CASSQDQGRSSYNEQFF	TGTGCCAGCAGCCAAGATCAGGGCAGGTCCTCCTACAATGAGCAGTTCTTC
TRBD1	few	TRBV29-1	TRBJ2-7	CSGMDRATYEQYF	TGCAGCGGGATGGACAGGGCCACCTACGAGCAGTACTTC